Below, 16 T cell receptor beta chains from the same sample are listed, as sequenced in a study of shared clonotypes between healthy human individuals. Some clones are missing from TCRdb's copy, which holds only in-frame ones; the method was immunoSEQ multiplex PCR. The profile shows fewer than 1.4 million clones, more than 75% of them singletons. The sample comprised memory CD4+ T cells from PBMCs. Subset indicated: CD45RA-negative fraction. Receptor source: a man aged 18 to 35 in good health. Some clones in this sample may be carry-over from other donors' samples.

CDR3 amino acids: CASSWDGNSNQPQHF. CDR3 in DNA: TGTGCCAGCAGCTGGGACGGGAATAGCAATCAGCCCCAGCATTTT. V usage is TRBV7-9 and J usage is TRBJ1-5; TRBD1 might be the D (5 bases). CDR1 SEHNR and CDR2 FQNEAQ come from the germline V gene (reference sequence). This CDR3 contains 15 residues. V was shortened by 4 bases and J by 0 bases, with 10 bases between the two germline ends.

The chain combines TRBV18 with TRBJ1-1, with D possibly being TRBD1 (5 bases). The CDR3 covers 15 residues. Per germline, CDR1 KGHSH and CDR2 LQKENI. Trimming removed 3 bases at V and 4 bases at J, with 15 bases between. CDR3 loop: CASSPSPGPFTEAFF. As DNA, the CDR3 is TGTGCCAGCTCACCCTCTCCGGGACCCTTCACTGAAGCTTTCTTT.

The rearrangement uses TRBV15 and TRBJ1-4; no firm D call. Germline values: CDR1 LNHNV, CDR2 YYDKDF (reference sequence). This CDR3 contains 14 residues. Deletions cut 0 bases from V and 8 bases from J, with 10 bases between. CDR3: CATSRDPRNEKLFF. CDR3 coding DNA: TGTGCCACCAGCAGAGATCCGAGAAACGAAAAACTGTTTTTT.

This clone appeared a few times. The CDR3 loop reads CASSKRGGVMNTEAFF. As DNA, the CDR3 is TGTGCCAGCAGCAAAAGGGGGGGAGTGATGAACACTGAAGCTTTCTTT. The chain carries TRBV2 and TRBJ1-1; maybe TRBD1 (6 bases). Germline values: CDR1 SNHLY, CDR2 FYNNEI. The CDR3 runs to 16 residues. Deletions cut 6 bases from V and 0 bases from J, with 17 bases between.

The chain recombines TRBV4-3 with TRBJ2-1, with 10 positions matching TRBD2. This CDR3 region has 17 residues. J was trimmed by 5 bases and V by 1 base; bases with no gene match: 8. Germline V gene data show CDR1 as LGHNA and CDR2 as YSLEER. The CDR3 is CASSQAASGLANNEQFF. The DNA of the CDR3 is TGCGCCAGCAGCCAAGCCGCATCGGGACTAGCGAACAATGAGCAGTTCTTC.

This clone has only a few counts. Other DNA sequences in this sample translate to the same CDR3. V usage is TRBV7-9 and J usage is TRBJ2-3; no clear D. This CDR3 is built from 14 residues. The V and J ends lost 1 base and 0 bases respectively, with 5 bases between them. Germline values: CDR1 SEHNR, CDR2 FQNEAQ (reference sequence). The CDR3 bases are TGTGCCAGCAGCTTAGTGGACAGCACAGATACGCAGTATTTT. This encodes CASSLVDSTDTQYF.

The chain uses TRBV18 and TRBJ2-7; TRBD1 matches at 10 bases. The trim removed 8 bases at V and 6 bases at J, leaving 10 bases unmatched. The CDR3 is made up of 14 amino acids. Germline CDR1 reads KGHSH; CDR2 reads LQKENI. CDR3: CASTARDRGSEQYF. CDR3 sequence (DNA): TGTGCCAGCACGGCCCGGGACAGGGGAAGCGAGCAGTACTTC.

The chain links TRBV6-5 to TRBJ1-1; TRBD1 aligns across 8 bases. Germline V gene lookup returns CDR1 MNHEY and CDR2 SVGAGI. Trimming took 10 bases from V and 2 from J; bases not matched to a gene: 6. The CDR3 runs 13 residues. Here the CDR3 DNA reads TGTGCCACAAGGGACAGGACAAACACTGAAGCTTTCTTT. The encoded protein is CATRDRTNTEAFF.

The rearrangement links TRBV27 to TRBJ2-2; D uncertain. The CDR3 runs 13 residues. Germline V gene data show CDR1 as MNHEY and CDR2 as SMNVEV (reference sequence). Trimming shortened V by 7 bases and J by 7 bases, and 13 bases separated the two germline ends. For the CDR3, the DNA is TGTGCCAGCAATTATAGGGTGTACGGGGAGCTGTTTTTT. It codes for CASNYRVYGELFF.

The V gene is TRBV7-6, the J gene TRBJ1-5; D is uncertain. Germline V gene lookup returns CDR1 SGHVS and CDR2 FNYEAQ. This CDR3 comprises 14 residues. V was trimmed by 2 bases and J by 2 bases, leaving 7 bases between them. The CDR3 DNA sequence: TGTGCCAGCAGCTTATACAGTGGCAATCAGCCCCAGCATTTT. Protein: CASSLYSGNQPQHF.

The chain has TRBV28 and TRBJ2-5, with a possible D match to TRBD2 (5 bases). The V end lost 7 bases, the J end lost 2 bases, and 17 bases lay between the germline ends. The CDR3 has 15 residues. Looked up from germline, CDR1 is MDHEN and CDR2 is SYDVKM. CDR3 in DNA: TGTGCCAGCATAGAGGGCGTGGGAGTACAAGAGACCCAGTACTTC. Its translation: CASIEGVGVQETQYF.

The chain links TRBV5-1 to TRBJ2-5; 8 nucleotides agree with TRBD2. The CDR3 runs to 15 residues. V lost 2 bases, J lost 5 bases, and 8 bases stayed unmatched. The germline CDR1 and CDR2 sequences are SGHRS and YFSETQ. The CDR3 loop reads CASSLTSGGVETQYF. The CDR3 DNA reads as TGCGCCAGCAGCTTAACTAGCGGAGGGGTGGAGACCCAGTACTTC. Full variable domain (missing parts from reference TRBV5-1 and TRBJ2-5): KAGVTQTPRYLIKTRGQQVTLSCSPISGHRSVSWYQQTPGQGLQFLFEYFSETQRNKGNFPGRFSGRQFSNSRSEMNVSTLELGDSALYLCASSLTSGGVETQYFGPGTRLLVL.

This clone came up a few times. The rearrangement uses TRBV19 and TRBJ2-3, with 8 bases identical to TRBD2. Germline CDR1 LNHDA, CDR2 SQIVND (reference sequence). J gave up 7 bases and V 5 bases, and 5 bases lay outside the gene matches. The CDR3 loop spans 13 amino acids. The CDR3 loop is CASSLGLANTQYF. CDR3 bases: TGTGCCAGTAGTCTCGGACTAGCTAATACGCAGTATTTT. Combining the CDR3 with reference TRBV19 and TRBJ2-3 gives the whole variable domain DGGITQSPKYLFRKEGQNVTLSCEQNLNHDAMYWYRQDPGQGLRLIYYSQIVNDFQKGDIAEGYSVSREKKESFPLTVTSAQKNPTAFYLCASSLGLANTQYFGPGTRLTVL.

The chain joins TRBV5-5 to TRBJ2-7; 10 nucleotides agree with TRBD2. With V trimmed by 4 bases and J by 3 bases, 7 bases remained unmatched. Germline V gene lookup returns CDR1 SGHKS and CDR2 YYEKEE (reference sequence). The CDR3 contains 15 residues. CDR3 amino acids: CASSRGTSANYEQYF. In nucleotides, the CDR3 is TGTGCCAGCAGCCGCGGGACTAGCGCTAACTACGAGCAGTACTTC. Based on the CDR3 plus reference TRBV5-5 and TRBJ2-7, the full variable domain is DAGVTQSPTHLIKTRGQQVTLRCSPISGHKSVSWYQQVLGQGPQFIFQYYEKEERGRGNFPDRFSARQFPNYSSELNVNALLLGDSALYLCASSRGTSANYEQYFGPGTRLTVT.

In its sample, this clone was seen a few times. J is TRBJ2-1 and V is TRBV10-2; D uncertain. The CDR3 is made up of 11 amino acids. Trimming stripped 7 bases from V and 6 bases from J, with 7 bases between. Germline CDR1 and CDR2: WSHSY and SAAADI. The CDR3 region has the DNA TGCGCCAGCAACCGGGCCAATGAGCAGTTCTTC. Its translation is CASNRANEQFF.

This chain connects TRBV6-1 to TRBJ2-6, with D hard to call. Trimming pared 2 bases from V and 4 bases from J, leaving 6 bases between. The V gene's germline CDR1 is MNHNS and CDR2 SASEGT. This CDR3 region has 14 residues. CDR3 nucleotides: TGTGCCAGCAGTGAAAATACGGGGGCCAACGTCCTGACTTTC. Protein sequence: CASSENTGANVLTF.